Given below is one T cell receptor (beta chain) in context. These data come from a study of T-cell reconstitution after alpha-beta-depleted transplantation in children. V was pared by 0 bases and J by 7 bases, with 8 bases between. Per the germline V gene, CDR1 is SGHRS and CDR2 is YFSETQ. This CDR3 spans 12 amino acids. Construction of the TCRbeta library involved unique molecular identifiers. In TCRdb, the PCR reads were re-called with MiXCR into one record per CDR3 protein. This table has 500,000 to 650,000 distinct CDR3 sequences, 13% appearing once. This rearrangement joins TRBV5-1 to TRBJ2-7; D could derive from TRBD1 or TRBD2 (5 bases each). This TCR came from a male patient younger than 18 who had a stem cell transplant for acute myeloid leukemia, so the T cells may come from the graft donor. Source: PBMCs, mostly from graft donor cells, taken 360 days after TCRalphabeta/CD19-depleted stem cell transplant. CDR3 region: CASSLAWGEQYF. As DNA, the CDR3 is TGCGCCAGCAGCTTGGCTTGGGGGGAGCAGTACTTC.